This note documents a single T cell receptor beta chain sequence. This sample stems from a study of blood T cell repertoires in COVID-19. Overall study context: The United States, Italy and Spain were the sources of the acute and convalescent COVID-19 samples.

Only in-frame clones appear in the TCRdb table, and some are missing; sequencing was by immunoSEQ multiplex PCR. Counted here are approximately 69,000 clones, about 90% occurring once; the ten biggest clones make up less than 15%. Germline loops: CDR1 MNHEY, CDR2 SVGAGI. Trimming pared 6 bases from V and 4 bases from J, leaving 17 bases between. The CDR3 has 15 amino acids. The chain combines TRBV6-5 with TRBJ2-3; weak D call: TRBD2 (6 bases). The sample was peripheral blood. The TCR sequence derives from a human donor in a cohort sampled during active COVID-19. CDR3 amino acids: CASRRAGTVSDTQYF. The CDR3 bases are TGTGCCAGCAGACGGGCGGGAACGGTCTCAGATACGCAGTATTTT.